Listed below are T cell receptor beta chains from one sample, sequenced in a study of human T cells and chemical hapten exposure. TCRdb re-derived calls from the RACE reads in MiXCR, one entry per CDR3 protein. The table records roughly 89,000 distinct CDR3 sequences, around 9.9% of them present only once. Source: whole blood, taken in connection with sensitization to the hapten diphenylcyclopropenone (DPC). The source is a woman aged 25 to 39 with alopecia areata. Some clones in this sample may be carry-over from other donors' samples. The CDR3 runs from the conserved cysteine through the conserved F or W. A D gene is named only where the DNA matches it firmly. A clone size is listed for some rows: how often the clone was seen (once, few, many), or a class if it is expanded.

clone_size	v_call	j_call	d_call	cdr3_nt	cdr3_aa
few	TRBV28	TRBJ2-1	.	TGTGCCAGCAGTTGGGGGCTCTCCTCCAACAATGAGCAGTTCTTC	CASSWGLSSNNEQFF
many	TRBV28	TRBJ1-1	TRBD1	TGTGCCAGCAGTCCCGCAGGGGGGTGGACTGAAGCTTTCTTT	CASSPAGGWTEAFF
many	TRBV28	TRBJ1-6	.	TGTGCCAGCAGTTTACCCGGAATGAATTCACCCCTCCACTTT	CASSLPGMNSPLHF
.	TRBV11-3	TRBJ2-1	TRBD2	TGTGCCAGCAGCCAAGCCCCACTAGCGGGAGTTAATGAGCAGTTCTTC	CASSQAPLAGVNEQFF
.	TRBV14	TRBJ2-7	.	TGTGCCAGCAGCCCGAGGGTTTCCTACGAGCAGTACTTC	CASSPRVSYEQYF
many	TRBV7-2	TRBJ2-5	.	TGTGCCAGCAGCTTAGGGCCGCGGGCCTCTAAAGAGACCCAGTACTTC	CASSLGPRASKETQYF
many	TRBV5-8	TRBJ2-1	.	TGTGCCAGCAGCCTCTGGCGGGACAGCCTTGAAATTGAGCAGTTCTTC	CASSLWRDSLEIEQFF
.	TRBV2	TRBJ2-3	TRBD2	TGTGCCAGCAGTCTAGAGACTAGCGGGGTCACAGATACGCAGTATTTT	CASSLETSGVTDTQYF
many	TRBV6-2/TRBV6-3	TRBJ2-3	TRBD2	TGTGCCAGCAGTCCCGGCTGGACTAGCGGAGGGGATACGCAGTATTTT	CASSPGWTSGGDTQYF
.	TRBV2	TRBJ2-2	TRBD2	TGTGCCAGCAGGGGGACTAGCGTCTCGACCGGGGAGCTGTTTTTT	CASRGTSVSTGELFF